This TCR beta chain stems from a study of cytomegalovirus exposure and HLA in healthy donors. On the study more broadly: Tens of millions of unique TCRs, all from HLA-typed donors, were included in an early release of the data. Whole-study results and caveats: A missense DCLRE1C variant was associated with V- and J-gene trimming of TCR beta chains in a later analysis, and an independent cohort replicated the association.

V shed 4 bases, J shed 8 bases, and the junction held 8 bases outside the gene matches. This CDR3 has 14 residues. The V gene's germline CDR1 is SGHRS and CDR2 YFSETQ. This PCR relied on a set of 60 Vbeta primers and 13 Jbeta primers. Generated by immunoSEQ multiplex PCR, the TCRdb table keeps only in-frame clones and is missing some. The sample contains approximately 150,000 clones, 78% of which appear only once. In the case of this clone: Its antigen is currently unknown.

Despite likely unrecorded immune exposures, the donors were nominally healthy at the time of sampling. The chain has TRBV5-1 and TRBJ1-1; TRBD1 matches at 10 bases. The source of this sequence is a young woman in good health and CMV-seronegative. The sequenced sample consisted of PBMCs. CDR3 sequence reads: CASSPGTGEFEAFF. CDR3 bases: TGCGCCAGCAGCCCCGGGACAGGGGAGTTCGAAGCTTTCTTT.